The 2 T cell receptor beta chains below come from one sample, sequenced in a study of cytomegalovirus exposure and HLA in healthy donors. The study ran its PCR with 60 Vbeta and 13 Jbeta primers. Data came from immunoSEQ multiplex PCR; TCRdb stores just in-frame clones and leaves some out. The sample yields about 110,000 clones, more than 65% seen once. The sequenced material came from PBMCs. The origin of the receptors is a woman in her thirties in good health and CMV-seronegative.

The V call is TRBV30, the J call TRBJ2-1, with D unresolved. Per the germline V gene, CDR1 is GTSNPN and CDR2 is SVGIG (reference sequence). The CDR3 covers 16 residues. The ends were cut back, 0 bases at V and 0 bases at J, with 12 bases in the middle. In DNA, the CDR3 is TGTGCCTGGAGTGTAGGTCTAGTCCTCTCCTACAATGAGCAGTTCTTC. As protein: CAWSVGLVLSYNEQFF.

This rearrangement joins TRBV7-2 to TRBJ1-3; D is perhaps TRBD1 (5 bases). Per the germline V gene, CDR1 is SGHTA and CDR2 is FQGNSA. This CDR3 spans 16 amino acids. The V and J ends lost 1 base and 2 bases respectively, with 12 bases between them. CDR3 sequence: CASSLGGEGTGNTIYF. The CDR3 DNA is TGTGCCAGCAGCTTAGGGGGGGAAGGTACTGGAAACACCATATATTTT.